This T cell receptor beta chain was recorded in a study of blood T cell repertoires in COVID-19. This CDR3 has 14 amino acids. With 6 bases clipped from V and 7 bases from J, the junction kept 6 bases outside the gene matches. Germline V gives CDR1 MNHEY, CDR2 SMNVEV (reference sequence). Some clones are missing from TCRdb's copy, which holds only in-frame ones; the method was immunoSEQ multiplex PCR. Of fewer than 250,000 clones detected, 82% appear once; the ten largest clones hold around 8%. The sample comprised peripheral blood. The J gene is TRBJ2-2, the V gene TRBV27; 9 bases fit TRBD2. The origin of this receptor is a woman aged 60 to 75 with COVID-19, enrolled during active disease. The CDR3 protein is CASRASGVGGELFF. The CDR3 DNA sequence: TGTGCCAGCAGGGCTAGCGGGGTTGGCGGGGAGCTGTTTTTT.